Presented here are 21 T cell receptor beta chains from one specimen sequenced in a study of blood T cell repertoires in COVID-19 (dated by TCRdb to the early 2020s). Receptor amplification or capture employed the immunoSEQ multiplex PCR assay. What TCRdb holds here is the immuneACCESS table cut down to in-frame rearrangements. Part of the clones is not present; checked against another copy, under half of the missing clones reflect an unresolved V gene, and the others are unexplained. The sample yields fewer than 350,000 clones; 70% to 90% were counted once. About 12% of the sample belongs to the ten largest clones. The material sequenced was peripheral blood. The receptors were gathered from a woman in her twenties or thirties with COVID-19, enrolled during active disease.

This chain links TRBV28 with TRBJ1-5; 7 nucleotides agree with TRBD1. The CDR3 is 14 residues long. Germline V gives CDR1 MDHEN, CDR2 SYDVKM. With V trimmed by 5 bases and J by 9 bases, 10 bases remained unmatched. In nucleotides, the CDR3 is TGTGCCAGCAGTCCGGGGACAGCGAGATCGCCCCAGCATTTT. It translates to CASSPGTARSPQHF.

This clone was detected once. The DNA of the CDR3 is TGCAGTGCTAGTATTTCCGGGACGAGGGGGGATACGCAGTATTTT. This codes for CSASISGTRGDTQYF. The genes are TRBV20-1 and TRBJ2-3, with D possibly TRBD1 on 6 matching bases. V lost 3 bases to trimming and J lost 6 bases, with 19 bases between them. CDR3 length: 15 residues. Germline CDR1 DFQATT, CDR2 SNEGSKA (reference sequence).

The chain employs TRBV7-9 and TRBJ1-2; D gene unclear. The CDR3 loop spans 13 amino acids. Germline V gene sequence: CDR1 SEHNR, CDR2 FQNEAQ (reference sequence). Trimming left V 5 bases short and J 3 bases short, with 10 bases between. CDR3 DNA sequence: TGTGCCAGCAGCCCTAGTCTGCACTATGGCTACACCTTC. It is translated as CASSPSLHYGYTF.

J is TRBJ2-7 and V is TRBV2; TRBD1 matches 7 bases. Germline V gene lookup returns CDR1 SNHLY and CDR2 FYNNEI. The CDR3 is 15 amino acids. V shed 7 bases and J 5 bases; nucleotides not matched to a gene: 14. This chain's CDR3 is CASKRSRTGVNEQYF. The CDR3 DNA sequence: TGTGCCAGCAAACGGAGCCGGACAGGAGTAAACGAGCAGTACTTC.

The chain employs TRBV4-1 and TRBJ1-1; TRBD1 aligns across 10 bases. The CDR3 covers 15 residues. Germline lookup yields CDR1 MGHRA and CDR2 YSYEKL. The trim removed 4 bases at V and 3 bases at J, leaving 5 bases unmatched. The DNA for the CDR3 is TGCGCCAGCAGCCTCAGACAGGGGGCGTACACTGAAGCTTTCTTT. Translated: CASSLRQGAYTEAFF.

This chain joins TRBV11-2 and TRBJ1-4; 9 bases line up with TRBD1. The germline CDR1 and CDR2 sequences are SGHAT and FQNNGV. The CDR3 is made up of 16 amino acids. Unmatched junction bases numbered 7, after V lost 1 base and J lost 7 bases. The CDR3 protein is CASSLATGGMGEKLFF. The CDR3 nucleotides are TGTGCCAGCAGCTTAGCCACAGGGGGCATGGGTGAAAAACTGTTTTTT.

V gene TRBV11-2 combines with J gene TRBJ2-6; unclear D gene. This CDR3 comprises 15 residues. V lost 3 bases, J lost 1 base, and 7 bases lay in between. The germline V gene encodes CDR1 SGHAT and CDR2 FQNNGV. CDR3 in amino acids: CASSFISSGANVLTF. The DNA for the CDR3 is TGTGCCAGCAGCTTTATATCTTCTGGGGCCAACGTCCTGACTTTC.

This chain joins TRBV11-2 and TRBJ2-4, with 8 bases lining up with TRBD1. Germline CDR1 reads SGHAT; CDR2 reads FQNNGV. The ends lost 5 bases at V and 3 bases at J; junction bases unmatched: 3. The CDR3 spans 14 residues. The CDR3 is CASSPGTGKNIQYF. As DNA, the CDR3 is TGTGCCAGCAGCCCTGGGACAGGCAAAAACATTCAGTACTTC. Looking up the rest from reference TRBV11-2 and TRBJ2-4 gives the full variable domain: EAGVAQSPRYKIIEKRQSVAFWCNPISGHATLYWYQQILGQGPKLLIQFQNNGVVDDSQLPKDRFSAERLKGVDSTLKIQPAKLEDSAVYLCASSPGTGKNIQYFGAGTRLSVL.

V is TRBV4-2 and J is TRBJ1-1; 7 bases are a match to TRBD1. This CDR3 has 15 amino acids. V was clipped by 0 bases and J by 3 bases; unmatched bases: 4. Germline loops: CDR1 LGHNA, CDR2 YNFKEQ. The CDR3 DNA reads TGTGCCAGCAGCCAAGAGAGGGGGCGAGACACTGAAGCTTTCTTT. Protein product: CASSQERGRDTEAFF.

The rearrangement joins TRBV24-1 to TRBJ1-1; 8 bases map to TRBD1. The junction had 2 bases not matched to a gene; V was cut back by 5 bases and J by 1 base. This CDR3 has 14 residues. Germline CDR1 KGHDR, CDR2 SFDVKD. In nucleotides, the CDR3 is TGTGCCACCAGTGCCGGGACAGGGAACACTGAAGCTTTCTTT. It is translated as CATSAGTGNTEAFF.

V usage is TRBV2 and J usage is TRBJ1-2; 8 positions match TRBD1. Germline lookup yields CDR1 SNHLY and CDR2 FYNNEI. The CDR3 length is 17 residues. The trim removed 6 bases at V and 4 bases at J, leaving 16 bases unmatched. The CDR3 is CASRVFLRGRRFYGYTF. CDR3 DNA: TGTGCCAGCAGGGTGTTCCTCAGGGGGCGCAGGTTCTATGGCTACACCTTC.

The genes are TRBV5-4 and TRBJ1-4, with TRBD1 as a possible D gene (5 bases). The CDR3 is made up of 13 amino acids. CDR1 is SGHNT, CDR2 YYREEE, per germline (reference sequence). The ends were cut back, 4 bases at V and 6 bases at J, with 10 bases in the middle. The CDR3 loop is CASSIDRYEKLFF. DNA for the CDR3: TGTGCCAGCAGCATTGACAGATATGAAAAACTGTTTTTT.

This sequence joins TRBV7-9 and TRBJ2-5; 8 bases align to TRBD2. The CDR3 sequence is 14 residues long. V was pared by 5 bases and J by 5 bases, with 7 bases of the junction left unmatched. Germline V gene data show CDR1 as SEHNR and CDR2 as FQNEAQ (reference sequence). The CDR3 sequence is CASSRGSGGETQYF. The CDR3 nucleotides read TGTGCCAGCAGCCGGGGGAGCGGGGGTGAGACCCAGTACTTC.

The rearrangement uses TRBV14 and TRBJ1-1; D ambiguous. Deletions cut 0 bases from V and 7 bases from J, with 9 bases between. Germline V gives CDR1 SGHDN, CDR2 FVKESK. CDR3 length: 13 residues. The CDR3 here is CASSQEQNLEAFF. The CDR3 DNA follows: TGTGCCAGCAGCCAAGAACAGAACCTTGAAGCTTTCTTT.

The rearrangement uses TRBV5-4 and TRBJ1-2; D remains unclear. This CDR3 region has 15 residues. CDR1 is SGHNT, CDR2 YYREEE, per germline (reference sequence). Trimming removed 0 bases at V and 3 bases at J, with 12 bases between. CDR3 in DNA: TGTGCCAGCAGCTTGGTTGCAGGCCCCTACTATGGCTACACCTTC. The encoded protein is CASSLVAGPYYGYTF.

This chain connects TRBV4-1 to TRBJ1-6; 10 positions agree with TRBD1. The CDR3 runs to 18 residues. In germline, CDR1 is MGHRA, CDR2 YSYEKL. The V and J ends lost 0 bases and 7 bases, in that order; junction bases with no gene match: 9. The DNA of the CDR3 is TGCGCCAGCAGCCAAGAAGCGGGGACAGGGGTTTGGAATTCACCCCTCCACTTT. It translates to CASSQEAGTGVWNSPLHF.

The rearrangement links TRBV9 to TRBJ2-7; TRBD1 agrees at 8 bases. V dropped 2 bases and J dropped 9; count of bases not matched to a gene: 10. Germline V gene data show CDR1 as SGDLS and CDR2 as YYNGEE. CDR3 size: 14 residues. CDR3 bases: TGTGCCAGCAGCGTCGGGACAGGCGGGATGGGGCAGTACTTC. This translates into CASSVGTGGMGQYF.

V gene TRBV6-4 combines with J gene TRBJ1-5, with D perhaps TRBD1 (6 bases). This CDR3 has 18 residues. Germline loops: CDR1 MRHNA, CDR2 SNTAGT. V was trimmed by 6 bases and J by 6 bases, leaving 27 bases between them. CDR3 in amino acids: CASRTTYWDNPGGQPQHF. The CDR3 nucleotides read TGTGCCAGCAGGACAACCTACTGGGACAACCCAGGCGGTCAGCCCCAGCATTTT.

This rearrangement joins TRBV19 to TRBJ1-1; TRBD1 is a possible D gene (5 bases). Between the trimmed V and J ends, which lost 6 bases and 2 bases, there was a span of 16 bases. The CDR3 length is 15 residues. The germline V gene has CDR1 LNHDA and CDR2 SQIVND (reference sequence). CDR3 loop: CASSPVRARNTEAFF. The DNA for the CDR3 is TGTGCCAGTAGCCCCGTCAGGGCCCGAAACACTGAAGCTTTCTTT. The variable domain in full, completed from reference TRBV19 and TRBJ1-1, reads DGGITQSPKYLFRKEGQNVTLSCEQNLNHDAMYWYRQDPGQGLRLIYYSQIVNDFQKGDIAEGYSVSREKKESFPLTVTSAQKNPTAFYLCASSPVRARNTEAFFGQGTRLTVV.

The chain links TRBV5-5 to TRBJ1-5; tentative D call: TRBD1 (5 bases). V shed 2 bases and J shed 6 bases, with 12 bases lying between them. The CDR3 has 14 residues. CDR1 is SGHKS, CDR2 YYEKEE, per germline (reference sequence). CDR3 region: CASSLTGQVQPQHF. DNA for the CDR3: TGTGCCAGCAGCTTAACAGGTCAGGTTCAGCCCCAGCATTTT.

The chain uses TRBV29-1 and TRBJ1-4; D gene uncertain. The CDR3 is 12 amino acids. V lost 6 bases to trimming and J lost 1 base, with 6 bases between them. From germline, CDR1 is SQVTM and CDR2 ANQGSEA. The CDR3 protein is CSVVITNEKLFF. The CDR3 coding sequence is TGCAGCGTCGTTATAACTAATGAAAAACTGTTTTTT. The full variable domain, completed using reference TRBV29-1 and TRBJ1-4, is SAVISQKPSRDICQRGTSLTIQCQVDSQVTMMFWYRQQPGQSLTLIATANQGSEATYESGFVIDKFPISRPNLTFSTLTVSNMSPEDSSIYLCSVVITNEKLFFGSGTQLSVL.